The 25 T cell receptor beta chains reported below all come from one sample, sequenced in a study of CD8+ T cells in alopecia areata. Sequencing used cDNA as its template, made by extracting RNA and reverse transcribing it. Produced via immunoSEQ multiplex PCR; TCRdb's table is partial and in-frame only. The sample has over 100,000 clones, none seen only once. Sequencing input: lesional skin. The receptors stem from a C3H/HeJ mouse with alopecia areata. MHC haplotype of the mouse line: H2-k.

Points on this clone: Gene and germline names: mouse. The read falls 4 residues short of the CDR3 end, and the missing part is taken from the germline J gene. The same CDR3 arises from other DNA sequences in this sample as well. The chain carries TRBV31 and TRBJ2-1, with TRBD2 matching over 12 bases. The CDR3 totals 15 residues. V gave up 1 base and J gave up 4 bases; unmatched junction bases: 2. Germline CDR1 reads GKSSPN; CDR2 reads SITVG. The covered CDR3 bases are TGTGCCTGGAGTCCCGGGACTGGGGGGTATGCT. This codes for CAWSPGTGGYA. The CDR3, in full, reads CAWSPGTGGYAEQFF.

In the case of this clone: These gene names are mouse names. Read sequence stops 4 residues before the CDR3 end, and the germline J gene provides the missing end. The chain couples TRBV1 to TRBJ2-5; maybe TRBD2 (6 bases). This CDR3 spans 16 amino acids. Trimming took 1 base from V and 0 from J, leaving 11 bases between them. CDR1 is NSQYPW and CDR2 is LRSPGD in the germline V gene (reference sequence). The sequenced CDR3 bases are TGCACCTGCAGTGCAGGGCTGGGGATTAACCAAGAC. Translation: CTCSAGLGINQD. The complete CDR3 protein is CTCSAGLGINQDTQYF. Supplemented by reference TRBV1 and TRBJ2-5, the full variable domain reads VTLLEQNPRWRLVPRGQAVNLRCILKNSQYPWMSWYQQDLQKQLQWLFTLRSPGDKEVKSLPGADYLATRVTDTELRLQVANMSQGRTLYCTCSAGLGINQDTQYFGPGTRLLVL.

Note on this clone: Germline and genes here are mouse. The sequenced fragment ends 4 residues before the CDR3 boundary, so the rest is inferred from the germline J gene. This sequence joins TRBV13-1 and TRBJ1-2, with D perhaps TRBD1 (6 bases). The germline gives CDR1 NSHNY, CDR2 SYGAGN. V lost 5 bases, J lost 0 bases, and 11 bases lay in between. The CDR3 length is 14 residues. Incomplete CDR3 DNA: TGTGCCAGCAGGGGGACACTAGCAAACTCC. Encoded protein: CASRGTLANS. The full CDR3 reads CASRGTLANSDYTF.

This clone was detected many times. Mouse names are used for the genes. The CDR3 bases that were read are TGTGCCAGCAGTGCTCCCGGGACAGAAAAAGCT. It codes for CASSAPGTEKA. The CDR3 in its entirety is CASSAPGTEKAEQFF. The genes are TRBV13-3 and TRBJ2-1; 7 bases match TRBD1. Coverage ceases 4 residues before the CDR3 finishes, and the germline J gene fills in the end. CDR3 size: 15 residues. CDR1 NNHDY and CDR2 SYVADS come from the germline V gene.

Concerning this clone: The listed genes are named as in mouse. Read sequence stops 4 residues before the CDR3 end, and the germline J gene provides the missing end. This sequence joins TRBV31 and TRBJ2-1; D is ambiguous. With 3 bases removed from V and 0 bases from J, the gap between germline ends came to 6 bases. Looked up from germline, CDR1 is GKSSPN and CDR2 is SITVG. There are 13 residues in the CDR3. The CDR3 spells CAWSPLNYAEQFF. CDR3 DNA (partial): TGTGCCTGGAGCCCCCTTAACTATGCT.

Concerning this clone itself: These gene names are mouse names. The CDR3 goes on 4 residues after the read ends, and that part is filled in from the germline J gene. V is TRBV13-1 and J is TRBJ2-1; tentative D call: TRBD1 (6 bases). CDR1 NSHNY and CDR2 SYGAGN come from the germline V gene. This CDR3 is built from 16 residues. V lost 1 base, J lost 0 bases, and 11 bases lay in between. CDR3 bases read: TGTGCCAGCAGTGATCCCGGGACACCTAACTATGCT. Translating it yields CASSDPGTPNYA. The full CDR3 sequence reads CASSDPGTPNYAEQFF.

This clone occurred a few times. Mouse gene names and germline throughout. The read gets to within 4 residues of the CDR3 end, and the germline J gene fills in the rest. The chain combines TRBV13-3 with TRBJ1-4; D ambiguous. The V end lost 5 bases, the J end lost 5 bases, and 10 bases lay between the germline ends. Per germline, CDR1 NNHDY and CDR2 SYVADS. This CDR3 has 13 residues. CDR3 in amino acids: CASRETRNERLFF. The covered CDR3 bases are TGTGCCAGCAGGGAGACAAGAAACGAA.

This clone was counted a few times. Gene names refer to mouse genes. With the read ending 4 residues before the CDR3 end, the germline J gene is used to fill in that end. The chain recombines TRBV1 with TRBJ2-3; TRBD1 agrees at 8 bases. With V trimmed by 0 bases and J by 0 bases, 5 bases remained unmatched. The CDR3 contains 17 residues. CDR1 NSQYPW and CDR2 LRSPGD come from the germline V gene (reference sequence). The DNA read from the CDR3 is TGCACCTGCAGTGCAGATATGGACAGGGCTAGTGCAGAA. It is translated as CTCSADMDRASAE. The whole CDR3 protein reads CTCSADMDRASAETLYF.

On this clone: Genes here carry mouse names. With the read ending 4 residues before the CDR3 end, the germline J gene is used to fill in that end. The rearrangement links TRBV19 to TRBJ2-1; D may be TRBD2 (8 bases). Per the germline V gene, CDR1 is FNHDT and CDR2 is SITEND (reference sequence). This CDR3 comprises 15 residues. Trimming left V 2 bases short and J 5 bases short, with 14 bases between. Partial CDR3 DNA: TGTGCCAGCAGTATCAGGGGGGGGCGCGATGCT. This encodes CASSIRGGRDA. From start to end, the CDR3 is CASSIRGGRDAEQFF.

This clone has more than one count but fewer than ten. Mouse gene names apply. The CDR3 goes on 4 residues after the read ends, and that part is filled in from the germline J gene. The chain links TRBV19 to TRBJ1-4; 7 positions agree with TRBD1. The CDR3 is made up of 15 amino acids. The V segment lost 5 bases and the J segment 5 bases; nucleotides outside the gene matches: 9. Germline CDR1 FNHDT, CDR2 SITEND (reference sequence). Incomplete CDR3 DNA: TGTGCCAGCAGCACACAGGGGAGGGGAAACGAA. Its translation is CASSTQGRGNE. The entire CDR3 reads CASSTQGRGNERLFF.

A few counts support this clone. The germline and genes are mouse ones. The read is 4 residues too short to cover the CDR3 end, so that end is filled in from the germline J gene. The chain combines TRBV1 with TRBJ2-4; 10 nucleotides match TRBD2. The CDR3 length is 16 residues. The V and J ends lost 7 bases and 0 bases, in that order; junction bases with no gene match: 7. Germline V gene lookup returns CDR1 NSQYPW and CDR2 LRSPGD (reference sequence). CDR3 amino acids: CTCNSGTGESQNTLYF. Incomplete CDR3 DNA: TGCACCTGCAATTCCGGGACTGGGGAGAGTCAAAAC.

The table lists this clone with many counts. At residue 13, the translated DNA and the protein in TCRdb do not agree; the protein given here is derived from the DNA. The gene names here belong to mouse. This CDR3 is CASSPTGGADNDTLYF. The sequenced part of the CDR3 DNA is TGTGCCAGCAGTCCCACGGGGGGGGCGGATAATGATACG. The rearrangement uses TRBV13-3 and TRBJ1-3; a possible D gene is TRBD1 (6 bases). The read finishes 3 residues shy of the CDR3 end, and the germline J gene is used to complete it. CDR1 and CDR2 (germline): NNHDY, SYVADS. V lost 4 bases and J 8 bases, leaving 22 bases between the germline ends. The CDR3 is made up of 16 amino acids.

Worth noting for this clone: Germline and genes: mouse. The CDR3 end lies 4 residues beyond the end of the read and is filled in from the germline J gene. V gene TRBV13-3 combines with J gene TRBJ2-5; 8 bases agree with TRBD2. This CDR3 region has 16 residues. V trimming: 2 bases; J trimming: 0 bases; junction bases outside the gene matches: 5. CDR1 is NNHDY and CDR2 is SYVADS in the germline V gene. The chain's CDR3 is CASSERGGRNQDTQYF. The covered CDR3 bases are TGTGCCAGCAGTGAGCGGGGGGGCCGTAACCAAGAC. Combining the CDR3 with reference TRBV13-3 and TRBJ2-5 gives the whole variable domain EAAVTQSPRSKVAVTGGKVTLSCHQTNNHDYMYWYRQDTGHGLRLIHYSYVADSTEKGDIPDGYKASRPSQENFSLILELASLSQTAVYFCASSERGGRNQDTQYFGPGTRLLVL.

This clone was counted a few times. The gene names here belong to mouse. The CDR3 extends 4 residues past the end of the read, so its final part is completed from the germline J gene. The V gene is TRBV13-1, the J gene TRBJ2-1; 7 nucleotides match TRBD2. The CDR3 length is 13 residues. Germline-derived CDR1 and CDR2 are NSHNY and SYGAGN. The CDR3 is CASSDWGKAEQFF. CDR3 bases read: TGTGCCAGCAGTGACTGGGGGAAGGCT.

Worth noting for this clone: Gene and germline names: mouse. From the germline J gene comes the end of the CDR3, since the read stops 4 residues before it. The V gene is TRBV1, the J gene TRBJ2-5, with D tentatively TRBD2 (5 bases). The CDR3 covers 15 residues. Trimming stripped 1 base from V and 1 base from J, with 9 bases between. CDR1 is NSQYPW, CDR2 LRSPGD, per germline (reference sequence). The CDR3 loop reads CTCSAAWGYQDTQYF. The sequenced part of the CDR3 DNA is TGCACCTGCAGTGCAGCTTGGGGTTACCAAGAC.

Notes on this clone: TCRdb's protein does not match the DNA translation at residue 14; the protein provided is translated from the DNA. Germline and genes: mouse. Sequencing ends 3 residues short of the CDR3 end; the germline J gene provides the rest. V is TRBV13-3 and J is TRBJ1-6; D might be TRBD1 (5 bases). TRBJ1-6 belongs to the ORF category, with a function that is uncertain. The germline V gene encodes CDR1 NNHDY and CDR2 SYVADS. V lost 0 bases, J lost 1 base, and 11 bases lay in between. This CDR3 is 17 amino acids long. This CDR3 is CASSDASRTSYNSPLYF. CDR3 DNA (partial): TGTGCCAGCAGTGATGCATCTCGGACATCCTATAATTCGCCC.

As to this clone: Mouse gene names apply. The read halts 4 residues ahead of the CDR3 end, with the missing end drawn from the germline J gene. The chain couples TRBV13-3 to TRBJ2-3; 11 positions agree with TRBD1. The J segment lost 3 bases and the V segment lost 3 bases, leaving 3 bases of the junction unmatched. There are 15 residues in the CDR3. Germline assignment: CDR1 NNHDY and CDR2 SYVADS. Here the CDR3 reads CASSGRTGGAETLYF. The CDR3 bases that were read are TGTGCCAGCAGTGGCAGGACAGGGGGCGCAGAA.

With respect to this clone: All gene names here are mouse names. The observed sequence ends 4 residues before the CDR3 terminus, with the missing tail filled in from the germline J gene. J is TRBJ1-2 and V is TRBV13-2; 9 bases are shared with TRBD1. Germline V gives CDR1 NNHNN, CDR2 SYGAGS (reference sequence). The CDR3 spans 15 residues. Trimming removed 0 bases from V and 2 bases from J; junction bases left unmatched: 2. The CDR3 sequence: CASGDATGGNSDYTF. CDR3 DNA (partial): TGTGCCAGCGGTGATGCGACAGGGGGGAACTCC.

In this sample, this clone turned up many times. The gene names given are mouse names. CDR3 sequence reads: CTCSADPGQSSYEQYF. CDR3 DNA, as far as it was read: TGCACCTGCAGTGCAGATCCGGGACAAAGCTCCTAT. This chain joins TRBV1 and TRBJ2-7; tentatively, D is TRBD1 (6 bases). The read halts 4 residues ahead of the CDR3 end, with the missing end drawn from the germline J gene. V lost 0 bases and J 0 bases, leaving 12 bases between the germline ends. The CDR3 extends over 16 amino acids. The germline V gene encodes CDR1 NSQYPW and CDR2 LRSPGD (reference sequence).

This clone occurred a few times. The gene names here belong to mouse. The read is 4 residues too short to cover the CDR3 end, so that end is filled in from the germline J gene. The gene calls are TRBV19 and TRBJ2-1; TRBD2 agrees at 9 bases. The CDR3 sequence is 17 residues long. The junction had 10 bases not matched to a gene; V was cut back by 2 bases and J by 4 bases. Germline loops: CDR1 FNHDT, CDR2 SITEND (reference sequence). CDR3 amino acids: CASSILGLGFNYAEQFF. The covered CDR3 bases are TGTGCCAGCAGTATTTTGGGACTGGGATTTAATTATGCT.

This clone was counted only a few times. Each gene name is a mouse one. From the germline J gene comes the end of the CDR3, since the read stops 4 residues before it. The chain joins TRBV13-1 to TRBJ2-7; D is possibly TRBD2 (7 bases). The CDR3 is made up of 15 amino acids. Germline values: CDR1 NSHNY, CDR2 SYGAGN. Trimming pared 1 base from V and 0 bases from J, leaving 11 bases between. The CDR3 bases that were read are TGTGCCAGCAGTGATTTCTGGGGGCGCTCCTAT. Protein product: CASSDFWGRSY. The entire CDR3 is CASSDFWGRSYEQYF.

Concerning this clone: Any gene name here is a mouse gene name. The read stops 4 residues short of the end of the CDR3; the missing end is completed from the germline J gene. The chain has TRBV13-1 and TRBJ1-2, with D perhaps matching TRBD1 (6 bases). CDR1 and CDR2 from the germline V gene are NSHNY and SYGAGN. The CDR3 extends over 13 amino acids. V shed 4 bases and J shed 2 bases, with 9 bases lying between them. CDR3: CASSSQGNSDYTF. CDR3 bases read: TGTGCCAGCAGTAGTCAGGGGAACTCC.

To note about this clone: Gene and germline names: mouse. Coverage ceases 4 residues before the CDR3 finishes, and the germline J gene fills in the end. The chain employs TRBV17 and TRBJ1-1, with TRBD1 matching 7 bases. The J segment lost 2 bases and the V segment lost 6 bases, leaving 9 bases of the junction unmatched. Germline lookup yields CDR1 MNHDT and CDR2 YYDKIL. The CDR3 is made up of 15 amino acids. The CDR3 spells CASSTTGTGNTEVFF. The sequenced CDR3 bases are TGTGCTAGCAGCACGACAGGGACGGGCAACACA.

Worth noting for this clone: Gene names denote mouse genes. The read ends 4 residues before the CDR3 terminus; that terminus is restored from the germline J gene. The rearrangement uses TRBV16 and TRBJ2-2, with TRBD2 matching 11 bases. CDR3 length equals 15 residues. Looked up from germline, CDR1 is SGHSA and CDR2 is FRNQAP. J gave up 6 bases and V 5 bases, and 5 bases lay outside the gene matches. The CDR3: CASSPTGGAPGQLYF. The CDR3 DNA, read in part, is TGTGCAAGCAGCCCTACTGGGGGGGCCCCCGGG. Complete variable domain (other parts from reference TRBV16 and TRBJ2-2): NAGVIQTPRHKVTGKGQEATLWCEPISGHSAVFWYRQTIVQGLEFLTYFRNQAPIDDSGMPKERFSAQMPNQSHSTLKIQSTQPQDSAVYLCASSPTGGAPGQLYFGEGSKLTVL.

Comments on this clone: Genes and germline come from the mouse. Read data end 4 residues before the CDR3 end; the end is taken from the germline J gene. The rearrangement links TRBV13-1 to TRBJ1-4; 7 positions match TRBD1. The junction had 1 base not matched to a gene; V was cut back by 3 bases and J by 2 bases. The CDR3 is 14 amino acids. The V gene's germline CDR1 is NSHNY and CDR2 SYGAGN. The CDR3 loop reads CASSGQGSNERLFF. The covered CDR3 bases are TGTGCCAGCAGTGGACAGGGCTCCAACGAA.